Reported below is one T cell receptor (beta chain). What it binds is not known. These data are taken from a study of shared clonotypes between healthy human individuals. Findings and caveats of the study: What rarefaction showed was incomplete sorted-subset sequencing despite large depth. Non-shared clonotypes were found to have lower generation probabilities than the clonotypes that were shared by all four of the sorted-subset donors.

The test was conducted at deep level. Method: immunoSEQ multiplex PCR; TCRdb's copy keeps in-frame clones and lacks some. The data hold approximately 1,500,000 clones, with about 98% observed a single time. Per the germline V gene, CDR1 is SGHTS and CDR2 is YDEGEE. This CDR3 has 15 residues. V was clipped by 1 base and J by 3 bases; unmatched bases: 2. The sequence derives from a man younger than 45 in good health. This chain joins TRBV5-8 and TRBJ2-1, with 9 bases identical to TRBD1. The sequencing input was naive CD4+ T cells sorted from blood. Subset here: CD45RA+ positively selected. CDR3 amino acids: CASSLLGQGYNEQFF. The CDR3 DNA reads TGTGCCAGCAGCTTGCTGGGACAGGGCTACAATGAGCAGTTCTTC.